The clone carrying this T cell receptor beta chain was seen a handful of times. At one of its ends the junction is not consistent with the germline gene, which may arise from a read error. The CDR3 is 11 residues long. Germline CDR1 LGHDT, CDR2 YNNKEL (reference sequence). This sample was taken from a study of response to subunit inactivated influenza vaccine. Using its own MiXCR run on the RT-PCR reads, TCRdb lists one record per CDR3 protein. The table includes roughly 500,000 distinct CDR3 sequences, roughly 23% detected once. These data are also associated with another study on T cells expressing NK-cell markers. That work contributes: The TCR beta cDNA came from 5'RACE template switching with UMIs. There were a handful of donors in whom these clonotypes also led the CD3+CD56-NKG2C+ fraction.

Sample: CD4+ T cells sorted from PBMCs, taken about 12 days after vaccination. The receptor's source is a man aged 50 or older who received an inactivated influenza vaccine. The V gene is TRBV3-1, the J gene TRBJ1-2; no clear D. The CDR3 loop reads CASSRRSLIAF. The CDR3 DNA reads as TGTGCCAGCAGCCGGCGCTCCCTGATCGCCTTC.